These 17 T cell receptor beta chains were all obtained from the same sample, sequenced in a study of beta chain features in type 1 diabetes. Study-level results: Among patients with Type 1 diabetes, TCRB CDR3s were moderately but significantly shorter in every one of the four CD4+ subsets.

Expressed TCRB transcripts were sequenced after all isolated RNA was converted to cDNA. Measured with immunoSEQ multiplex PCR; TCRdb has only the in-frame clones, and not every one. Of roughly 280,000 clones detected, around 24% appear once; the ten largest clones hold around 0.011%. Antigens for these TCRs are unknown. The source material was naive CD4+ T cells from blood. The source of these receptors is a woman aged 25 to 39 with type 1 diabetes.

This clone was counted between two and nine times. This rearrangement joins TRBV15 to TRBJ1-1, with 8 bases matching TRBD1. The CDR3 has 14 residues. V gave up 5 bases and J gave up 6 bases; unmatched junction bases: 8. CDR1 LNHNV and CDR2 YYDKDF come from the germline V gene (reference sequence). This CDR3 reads CATSGYGQGSEAFF. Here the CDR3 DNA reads TGTGCCACCAGCGGATACGGACAGGGATCTGAAGCTTTCTTT.

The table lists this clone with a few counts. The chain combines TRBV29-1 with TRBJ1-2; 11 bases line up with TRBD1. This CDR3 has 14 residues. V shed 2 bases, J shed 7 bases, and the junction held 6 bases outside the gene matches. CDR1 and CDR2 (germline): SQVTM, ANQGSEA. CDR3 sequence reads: CSVENGQGAGGYTF. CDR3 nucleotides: TGCAGCGTTGAAAACGGACAGGGGGCCGGTGGCTACACCTTC.

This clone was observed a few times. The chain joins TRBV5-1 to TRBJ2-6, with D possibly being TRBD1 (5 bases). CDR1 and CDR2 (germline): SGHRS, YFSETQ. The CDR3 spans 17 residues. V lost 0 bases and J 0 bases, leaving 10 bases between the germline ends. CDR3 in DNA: TGCGCCAGCAGCTTGGGGGGCCTAGGCTCTGGGGCCAACGTCCTGACTTTC. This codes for CASSLGGLGSGANVLTF.

The CDR3 is CASSSDRNTEAFF. The CDR3 DNA is TGTGCCAGCAGCTCGGACAGGAACACTGAAGCTTTCTTT. The chain links TRBV7-2 to TRBJ1-1; the D gene is possibly TRBD1 (6 bases). Germline V lookup: CDR1 SGHTA, CDR2 FQGNSA. The CDR3 is 13 amino acids. With 4 bases removed from V and 1 base from J, the gap between germline ends came to 7 bases.

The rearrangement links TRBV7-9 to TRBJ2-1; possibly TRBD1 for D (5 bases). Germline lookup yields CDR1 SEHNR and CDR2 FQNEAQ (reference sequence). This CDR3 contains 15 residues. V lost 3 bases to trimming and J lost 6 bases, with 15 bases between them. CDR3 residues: CASSLTVRGVNEQFF. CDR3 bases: TGTGCCAGCAGCTTGACAGTTCGAGGAGTCAATGAGCAGTTCTTC.

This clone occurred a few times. Here the CDR3 reads CASSPGLAGGLETQYF. The CDR3 bases are TGTGCCAGCAGCCCTGGACTAGCGGGAGGGCTGGAGACCCAGTACTTC. The rearrangement links TRBV14 to TRBJ2-5, with 15 bases matching TRBD2. Losses at the gene ends were 4 bases for V and 5 bases for J; bases not matched to a gene: 5. Germline V lookup: CDR1 SGHDN, CDR2 FVKESK. The CDR3 loop spans 16 amino acids.

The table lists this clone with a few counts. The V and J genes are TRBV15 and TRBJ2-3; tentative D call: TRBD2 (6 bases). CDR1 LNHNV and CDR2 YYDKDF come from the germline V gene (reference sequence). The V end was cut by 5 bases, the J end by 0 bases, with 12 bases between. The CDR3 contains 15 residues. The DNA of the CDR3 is TGTGCCACCAGCGGGACCGGGACTAGCACAGATACGCAGTATTTT. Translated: CATSGTGTSTDTQYF.

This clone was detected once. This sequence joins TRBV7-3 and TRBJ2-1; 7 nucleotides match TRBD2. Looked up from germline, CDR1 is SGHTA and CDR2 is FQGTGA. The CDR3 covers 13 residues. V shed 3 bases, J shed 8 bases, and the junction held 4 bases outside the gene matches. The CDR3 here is CASSFAGEDEQFF. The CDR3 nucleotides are TGTGCCAGCAGCTTTGCGGGAGAGGATGAGCAGTTCTTC.

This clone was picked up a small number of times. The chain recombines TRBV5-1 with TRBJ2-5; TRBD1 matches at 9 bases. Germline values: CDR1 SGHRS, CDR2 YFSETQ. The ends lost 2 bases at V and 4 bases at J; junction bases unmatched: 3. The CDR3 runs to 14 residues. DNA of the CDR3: TGCGCCAGCAGCTTACAGGGGGCGGGAGAGACCCAGTACTTC. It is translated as CASSLQGAGETQYF.

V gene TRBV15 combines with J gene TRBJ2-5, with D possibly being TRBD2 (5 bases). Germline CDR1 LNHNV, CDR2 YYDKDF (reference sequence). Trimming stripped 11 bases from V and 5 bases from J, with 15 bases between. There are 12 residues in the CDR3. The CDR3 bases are TGTGCCGCCTCTACTAGTACGGAGACCCAGTACTTC. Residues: CAASTSTETQYF.

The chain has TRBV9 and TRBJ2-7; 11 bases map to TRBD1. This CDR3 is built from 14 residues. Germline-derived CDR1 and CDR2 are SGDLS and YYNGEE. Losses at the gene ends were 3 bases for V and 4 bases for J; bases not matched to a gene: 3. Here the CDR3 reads CASSDRDRGYEQYF. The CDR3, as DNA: TGTGCCAGCAGCGACCGGGACAGGGGGTACGAGCAGTACTTC.

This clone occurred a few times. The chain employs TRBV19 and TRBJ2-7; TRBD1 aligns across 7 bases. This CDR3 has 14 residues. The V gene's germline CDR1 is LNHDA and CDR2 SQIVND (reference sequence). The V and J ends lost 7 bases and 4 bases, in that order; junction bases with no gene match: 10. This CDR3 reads CASTSPGQSYEQYF. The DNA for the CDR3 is TGTGCCAGTACGTCACCGGGACAGTCGTACGAGCAGTACTTC.

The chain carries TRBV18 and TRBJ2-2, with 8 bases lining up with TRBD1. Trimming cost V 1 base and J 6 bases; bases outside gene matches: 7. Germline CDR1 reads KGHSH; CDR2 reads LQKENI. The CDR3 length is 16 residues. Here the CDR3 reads CASSPLGQGAAGELFF. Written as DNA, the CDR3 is TGTGCCAGCTCACCACTTGGACAGGGCGCGGCCGGGGAGCTGTTTTTT. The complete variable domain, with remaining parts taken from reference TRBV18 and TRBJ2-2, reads NAGVMQNPRHLVRRRGQEARLRCSPMKGHSHVYWYRQLPEEGLKFMVYLQKENIIDESGMPKERFSAEFPKEGPSILRIQQVVRGDSAAYFCASSPLGQGAAGELFFGEGSRLTVL.

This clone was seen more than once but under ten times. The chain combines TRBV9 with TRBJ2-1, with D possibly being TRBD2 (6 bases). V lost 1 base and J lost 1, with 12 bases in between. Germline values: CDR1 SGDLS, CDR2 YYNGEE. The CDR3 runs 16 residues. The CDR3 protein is CASSVSSGPSYNEQFF. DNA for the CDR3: TGTGCCAGCAGCGTAAGTAGCGGACCTTCCTACAATGAGCAGTTCTTC.

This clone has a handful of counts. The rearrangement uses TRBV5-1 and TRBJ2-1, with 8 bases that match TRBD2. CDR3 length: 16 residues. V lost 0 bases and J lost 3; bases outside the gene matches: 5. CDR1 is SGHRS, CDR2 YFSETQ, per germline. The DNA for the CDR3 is TGCGCCAGCAGCTTGGATCCTAGCGGGTACTACAATGAGCAGTTCTTC. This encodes CASSLDPSGYYNEQFF.

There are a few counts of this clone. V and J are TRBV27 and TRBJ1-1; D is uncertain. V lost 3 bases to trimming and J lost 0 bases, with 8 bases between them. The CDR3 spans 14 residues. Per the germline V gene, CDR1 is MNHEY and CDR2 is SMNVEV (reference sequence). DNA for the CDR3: TGTGCCAGCAGTTTGCGGACTCTGAACACTGAAGCTTTCTTT. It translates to CASSLRTLNTEAFF.

The CDR3 sequence: CASRQTGVVEAFF. CDR3 DNA: TGTGCCAGCCGTCAGACGGGGGTCGTCGAAGCTTTCTTT. The gene calls are TRBV13 and TRBJ1-1, with D possibly being TRBD1 (5 bases). The V end was cut by 8 bases, the J end by 8 bases, with 18 bases between. This CDR3 region has 13 residues. Germline V gene lookup returns CDR1 PRHDT and CDR2 FYEKMQ (reference sequence).